This TCR beta chain was sequenced in a study of CD8+CD57+ T cells in acquired aplastic anemia. Study context: Quantities of DNA derived from sorted CD4+ and CD8+ cells averaged roughly 3.4 ug. General study points: Controls and patients did not differ significantly in CD8+ Simpson's diversity. Patients and controls shared nearly 30 CD8+ CDR3 sequences, highly expressed in patients.

Remarks on this clonotype: Its antigen remains unidentified. Mismatch with germline at one junction end may stem from a read error.

The CDR3 has 15 residues. Germline CDR1 ENHRY, CDR2 SYGVKD. The patients chosen for sequencing had shown expansion of CD8+CD57+ cells (detected by flow cytometry). Among the patients, none had received any therapy at the time of blood sampling. Investigators profiled TCR beta VDJ and CDR3 from genomic DNA template. Each CDR3 protein is one row after TCRdb ran MiXCR on the reads. In the table there are roughly 240,000 distinct CDR3 sequences, around 43% of which are singletons. The chain employs TRBV10-3 and TRBJ1-1; 7 nucleotides match TRBD1. The TCR sequence derives from a human donor with aplastic anemia. The sequencing sample was made of sorted CD4+, CD8+, or CD8+CD57+ T cells (not recorded which) from PBMCs. CDR3 sequence: CASSLFQGGSTEAFF. Written as DNA, the CDR3 is TGTGCCAGCAGTTTGTTTCAGGGGGGTAGCACTGAAGCTTTCTTT.